This T cell receptor beta chain was sequenced during a study of cytomegalovirus exposure and HLA in healthy donors. Background on the study: An early release of data contained about 85 million unique TCRs, which came from HLA-typed donors. Regarding the study as a whole: High specificity and sensitivity for cytomegalovirus status were reported for the classifier. In a later analysis, CMV-associated beta chains were mostly HLA-associated, it appeared.

To note about this clone: Its antigen is not known.

The study ran its PCR with 60 Vbeta and 13 Jbeta primers. Some clones are missing from TCRdb's copy, which holds only in-frame ones; the method was immunoSEQ multiplex PCR. In the table there are over 120,000 clones, 60% to 80% of which are singletons. Each donor was nominally healthy when sampled (though unrecorded immune exposures were likely). The CDR3 is 14 amino acids. The junction had 4 bases not matched to a gene; V was cut back by 3 bases and J by 6 bases. The germline V gene has CDR1 SGDLS and CDR2 YYNGEE. The clonotype originates from a male donor in good health and CMV-seronegative. Specimen: PBMCs. J is TRBJ2-2 and V is TRBV9, with 8 positions matching TRBD1. In nucleotides, the CDR3 is TGTGCCAGCAGCGCCCGGACAGGGCCCGGGGAGCTGTTTTTT. It codes for CASSARTGPGELFF.